The sequence of this T cell receptor beta chain was determined in a study of blood T cell repertoires in COVID-19. Source study methods: How many nucleated cells were present was estimated from reference gene primer amplification. Sequenced by immunoSEQ multiplex PCR; TCRdb stores in-frame clones only, minus some. The D gene and trimming were derived from the DNA, and the V and J assignments and clone size from that table. The repertoire includes about 350,000 clones, 65% to 90% of them detected once, and around 7.5% sits in the top ten. The CDR3 spans 14 residues. Germline V gene data show CDR1 as SGHRS and CDR2 as YFSETQ. V lost 0 bases and J lost 3, with 7 bases in between.

The source of this sequence is a woman aged 55-75 years with COVID-19, enrolled during active disease. The sample taken for sequencing was peripheral blood. This sequence joins TRBV5-1 and TRBJ2-1; D gene unclear. CDR3 coding DNA: TGCGCCAGCAGCTTGGCCTCTGTCTACAATGAGCAGTTCTTC. It translates to CASSLASVYNEQFF.